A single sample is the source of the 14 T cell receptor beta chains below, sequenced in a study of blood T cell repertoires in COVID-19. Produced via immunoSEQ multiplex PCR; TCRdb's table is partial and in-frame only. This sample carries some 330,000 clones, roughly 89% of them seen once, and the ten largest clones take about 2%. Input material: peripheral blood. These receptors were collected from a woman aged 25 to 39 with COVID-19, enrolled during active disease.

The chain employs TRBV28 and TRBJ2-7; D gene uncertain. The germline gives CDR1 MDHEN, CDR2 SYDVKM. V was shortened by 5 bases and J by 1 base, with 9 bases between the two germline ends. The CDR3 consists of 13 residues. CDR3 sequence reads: CASSPTRSYEQYV. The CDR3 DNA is TGTGCCAGCAGTCCGACGCGGTCCTACGAGCAGTACGTC.

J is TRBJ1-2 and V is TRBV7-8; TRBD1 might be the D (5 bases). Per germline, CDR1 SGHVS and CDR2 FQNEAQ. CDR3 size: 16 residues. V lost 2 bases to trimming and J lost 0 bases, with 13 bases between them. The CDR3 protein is CASSLKADSPNYGYTF. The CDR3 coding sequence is TGTGCCAGCAGCTTAAAGGCCGACAGCCCTAACTATGGCTACACCTTC. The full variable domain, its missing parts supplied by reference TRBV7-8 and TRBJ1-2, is GAGVSQSPRYKVAKRGQDVALRCDPISGHVSLFWYQQALGQGPEFLTYFQNEAQLDKSGLPSDRFFAERPEGSVSTLKIQRTQQEDSAVYLCASSLKADSPNYGYTFGSGTRLTVV.

The CDR3 DNA reads as TGTGCCAGCAGTTGGACAGGGGCGCGCCCTAGCTCTGGGGCCAACGTCCTGACTTTC. Translation: CASSWTGARPSSGANVLTF. The chain links TRBV27 to TRBJ2-6; 9 bases align to TRBD1. Trimming removed 4 bases from V and 0 bases from J; junction bases left unmatched: 10. The germline gives CDR1 MNHEY, CDR2 SMNVEV (reference sequence). The CDR3 extends over 19 amino acids.

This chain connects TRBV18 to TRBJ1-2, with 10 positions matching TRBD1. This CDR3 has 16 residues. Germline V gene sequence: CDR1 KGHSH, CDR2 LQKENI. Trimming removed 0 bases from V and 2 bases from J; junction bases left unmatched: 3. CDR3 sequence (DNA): TGTGCCAGCTCACCACCGACAGGGGGCTTAAACTATGGCTACACCTTC. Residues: CASSPPTGGLNYGYTF.

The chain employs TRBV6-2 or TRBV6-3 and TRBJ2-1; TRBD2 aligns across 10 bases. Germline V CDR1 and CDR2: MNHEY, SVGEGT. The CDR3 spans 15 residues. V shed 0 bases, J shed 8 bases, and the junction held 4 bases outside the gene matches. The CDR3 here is CASSYSSGGMYEQFF. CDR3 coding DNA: TGTGCCAGCAGTTACTCTAGCGGGGGGATGTATGAGCAGTTCTTC.

CDR3 bases: TGTGCCAGCAGTTGGGACAGAGCGGGTGAAGCTTTCTTT. Translated, it gives CASSWDRAGEAFF. The chain links TRBV6-2 or TRBV6-3 to TRBJ1-1, with 7 bases aligning to TRBD1. Looked up from germline, CDR1 is MNHEY and CDR2 is SVGEGT. This CDR3 is built from 13 residues. The V and J ends lost 4 bases and 7 bases, in that order; junction bases with no gene match: 6.

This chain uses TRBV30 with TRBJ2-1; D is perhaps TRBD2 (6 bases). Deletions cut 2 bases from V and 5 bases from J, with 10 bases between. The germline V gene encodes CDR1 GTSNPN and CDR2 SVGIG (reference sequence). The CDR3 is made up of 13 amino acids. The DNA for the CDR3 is TGTGCCTGGAGTCGGGAGAGCGACAATGAGCAGTTCTTC. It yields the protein CAWSRESDNEQFF.

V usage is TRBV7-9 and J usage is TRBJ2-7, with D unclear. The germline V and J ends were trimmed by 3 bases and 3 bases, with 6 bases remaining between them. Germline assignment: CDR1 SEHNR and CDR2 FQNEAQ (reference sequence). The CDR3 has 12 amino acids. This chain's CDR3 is CASSFTGYEQYV. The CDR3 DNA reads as TGTGCCAGCAGCTTCACCGGCTACGAGCAGTACGTC.

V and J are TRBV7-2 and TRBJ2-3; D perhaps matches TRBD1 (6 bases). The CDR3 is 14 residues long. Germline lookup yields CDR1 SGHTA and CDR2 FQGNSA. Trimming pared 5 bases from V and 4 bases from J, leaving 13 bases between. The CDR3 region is CASSDGQYADTQYF. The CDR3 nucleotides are TGTGCCAGCAGCGACGGACAGTACGCAGATACGCAGTATTTT.

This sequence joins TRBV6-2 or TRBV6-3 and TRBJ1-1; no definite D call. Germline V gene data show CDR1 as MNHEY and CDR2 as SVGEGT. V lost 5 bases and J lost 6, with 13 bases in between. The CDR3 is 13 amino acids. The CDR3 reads CASSQAVSSEAFF. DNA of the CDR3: TGTGCCAGCAGTCAGGCCGTAAGCTCTGAAGCTTTCTTT.

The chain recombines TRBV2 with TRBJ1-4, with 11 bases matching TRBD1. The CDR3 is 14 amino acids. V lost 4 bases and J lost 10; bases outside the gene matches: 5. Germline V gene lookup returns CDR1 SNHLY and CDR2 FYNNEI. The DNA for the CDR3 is TGTGCCAGCAGTGCAGGGGGACAGGGGGGAAAACTGTTTTTT. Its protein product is CASSAGGQGGKLFF.

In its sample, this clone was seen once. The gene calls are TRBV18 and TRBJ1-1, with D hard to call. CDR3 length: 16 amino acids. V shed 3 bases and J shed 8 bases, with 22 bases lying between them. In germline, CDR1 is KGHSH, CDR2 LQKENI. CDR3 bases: TGTGCCAGCTCACCTCGGCAGATACTCATGCTCGGGGAAGCTTTCTTT. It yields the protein CASSPRQILMLGEAFF.

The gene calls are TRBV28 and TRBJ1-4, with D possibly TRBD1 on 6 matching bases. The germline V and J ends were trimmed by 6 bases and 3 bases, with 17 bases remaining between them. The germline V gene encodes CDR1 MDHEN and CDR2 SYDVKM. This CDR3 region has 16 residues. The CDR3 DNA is TGTGCCAGCAGCCCCGACAGGACGGGCTCTAATGAAAAACTGTTTTTT. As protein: CASSPDRTGSNEKLFF.

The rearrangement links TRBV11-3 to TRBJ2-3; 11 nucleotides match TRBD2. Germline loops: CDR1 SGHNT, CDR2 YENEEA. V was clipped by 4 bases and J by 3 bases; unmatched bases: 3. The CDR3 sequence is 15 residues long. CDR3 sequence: CASSSGTSGTDTQYF. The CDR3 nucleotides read TGTGCCAGCAGCTCCGGGACTAGCGGAACAGATACGCAGTATTTT.